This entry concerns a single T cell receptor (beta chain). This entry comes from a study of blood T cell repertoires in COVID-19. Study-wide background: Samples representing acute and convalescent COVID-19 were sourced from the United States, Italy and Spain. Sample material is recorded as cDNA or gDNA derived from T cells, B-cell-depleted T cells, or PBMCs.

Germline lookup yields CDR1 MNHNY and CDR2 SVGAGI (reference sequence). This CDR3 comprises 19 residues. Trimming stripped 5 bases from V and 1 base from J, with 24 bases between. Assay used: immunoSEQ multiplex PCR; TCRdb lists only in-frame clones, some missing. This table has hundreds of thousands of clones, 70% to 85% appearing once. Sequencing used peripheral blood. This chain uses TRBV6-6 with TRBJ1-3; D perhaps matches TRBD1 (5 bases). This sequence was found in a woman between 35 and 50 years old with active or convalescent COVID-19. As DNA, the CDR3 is TGTGCCAGCAGTCCTCTACCCTTCCAGGGTTTCGGATCTGGAAACACCATATATTTT. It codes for CASSPLPFQGFGSGNTIYF.